The sequence of this T cell receptor beta chain was determined in a study of blood T cell repertoires in COVID-19. In the study overall: The United States, Italy and Spain provided the acute and convalescent COVID-19 samples.

For this clone: One end of the junction does not line up with germline, which may come from a read error.

Libraries were prepared by immunoSEQ multiplex PCR; TCRdb keeps only in-frame clonotypes and omits some of them. Here the sample spans roughly 200,000 clones, approximately 85% being singletons. This study enrolled people aged about 18 to 100 from approximately 25 US geographic areas. Participants reported their clinical history, and cohort assignment relied on those reports. Germline CDR1 reads MNHEY; CDR2 reads SVGAGI. This CDR3 spans 12 amino acids. This chain uses TRBV6-5 with TRBJ2-7; no reliable D call. This TCR was recovered from a woman between 25 and 40 years old who had recovered from COVID-19. The sequenced material came from PBMCs or T cells enriched from blood (not recorded which). CDR3 region: CASIKLSNEQYF. The DNA for the CDR3 is TGTGCCAGCATAAAGCTCTCCAACGAGCAGTACTTC.